This T cell receptor beta chain was captured in a study of T cell repertoires in cytomegalovirus infection. Study-wide background: In public TCR beta signatures, there were indications of both CMV infection and matching HLA type.

About this clonotype itself: Antigen specificity is unknown.

In TCRdb, the reads were re-called with MiXCR into one record per CDR3 protein. The sample has 750,000 to 950,000 distinct CDR3 sequences, 25% to 30% seen once. The CDR3 has 17 amino acids. V was pared by 2 bases and J by 1 base, with 17 bases between. Germline assignment: CDR1 LGHDT and CDR2 YNNKEL (reference sequence). V gene TRBV3-1 combines with J gene TRBJ1-1; TRBD1 is a possible D gene (5 bases). The sequencing here drew on cultured CD8+ T cells from PBMCs, taken from culture after CMV antigen stimulation. This receptor was taken from a human donor in good health (CMV status not recorded). Some clones in this sample may be carry-over from other donors' samples. In DNA form, the CDR3 reads TGTGCCAGCAGCCAACTCCCGGGACGGGGAGAGAACACTGAAGCTTTCTTT. Protein product: CASSQLPGRGENTEAFF.